This T cell receptor (beta chain) is from a study of OX40 agonist ivuxolimab in advanced cancers. The CDR3 loop spans 14 amino acids. V was pared by 4 bases and J by 2 bases, with 12 bases between. Germline CDR1 is SGHDT and CDR2 is YYEEEE. This clone is a singleton in its sample. Prior autoimmune disease or systemic immunosuppression barred patients. The data were produced by immunoSEQ multiplex PCR, yet TCRdb's version contains in-frame clones alone and is incomplete. The sample has about 80,000 clones; 85% to 90% are singletons. The clonotype comes from an adult with an advanced solid tumor such as melanoma, head and neck, liver or kidney cancer. The chain couples TRBV5-6 to TRBJ1-2; possibly TRBD1 for D (6 bases). Material: CD4+ or CD8+ T cells sorted from blood, obtained in a trial of the OX40 agonist ivuxolimab. The CDR3 region is CASSALGQNYGYTF. The CDR3 nucleotides are TGTGCCAGCAGCGCCTTGGGACAAAACTATGGCTACACCTTC.